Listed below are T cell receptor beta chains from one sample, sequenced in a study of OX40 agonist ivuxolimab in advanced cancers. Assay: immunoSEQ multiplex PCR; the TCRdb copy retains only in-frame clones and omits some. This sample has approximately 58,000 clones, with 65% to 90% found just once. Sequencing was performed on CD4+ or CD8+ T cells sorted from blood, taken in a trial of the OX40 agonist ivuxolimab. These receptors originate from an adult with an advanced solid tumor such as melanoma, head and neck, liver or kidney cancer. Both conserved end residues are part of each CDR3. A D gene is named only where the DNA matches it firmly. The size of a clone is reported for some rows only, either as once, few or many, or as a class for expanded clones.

cdr3_nt: TGTGCCAGTAGTATACAGGGGATGGGAGAGACCCAGTACTTC
cdr3_aa: CASSIQGMGETQYF
v_call: TRBV19
d_call: .
clone_size: .
j_call: TRBJ2-5

cdr3_nt: TGTGCCAGCAGCCACCTCGGAGGGGCAGAAGAGACCCAGTACTTC
cdr3_aa: CASSHLGGAEETQYF
v_call: TRBV4-2
d_call: .
clone_size: .
j_call: TRBJ2-5

cdr3_nt: TGTGCCAGCAGCTTCATCCGGGGGACAGATACGCAGTATTTT
cdr3_aa: CASSFIRGTDTQYF
v_call: TRBV5-6
d_call: .
clone_size: few
j_call: TRBJ2-3

cdr3_nt: TGTGCCAGCAGCACAATTGGGAACGGAGACCAAGAGACCCAGTACTTC
cdr3_aa: CASSTIGNGDQETQYF
v_call: TRBV4-2
d_call: .
clone_size: .
j_call: TRBJ2-5

cdr3_nt: TGTGCCAGCAGCTTACGAGACTCGACGGGGCAGTTCTTC
cdr3_aa: CASSLRDSTGQFF
v_call: TRBV7-7
d_call: .
clone_size: .
j_call: TRBJ2-1

cdr3_nt: TGTGCCAGCAGCGTAGAGTCCGGACTAGCGGGGTACAATGAGCAGTTCTTC
cdr3_aa: CASSVESGLAGYNEQFF
v_call: TRBV9
d_call: TRBD2
clone_size: .
j_call: TRBJ2-1

cdr3_nt: TGTGCCAGCAGCAAATGGGCGGACGATAGCAATCAGCCCCAGCATTTT
cdr3_aa: CASSKWADDSNQPQHF
v_call: TRBV21-1
d_call: .
clone_size: .
j_call: TRBJ1-5

cdr3_nt: TGTGCCAGCACCTGGACACGGGCCTACGAGCAGTACTTC
cdr3_aa: CASTWTRAYEQYF
v_call: TRBV28
d_call: .
clone_size: .
j_call: TRBJ2-7

cdr3_nt: TGCGCCAGCAGCCCCCTAAGGGTTCTGTTTTATTTCTACGAGCAGTACTTC
cdr3_aa: CASSPLRVLFYFYEQYF
v_call: TRBV5-1
d_call: .
clone_size: .
j_call: TRBJ2-7

cdr3_nt: TGTGCCACAGGCGGGAGGGCCTACGAGCAGTACTTC
cdr3_aa: CATGGRAYEQYF
v_call: TRBV6-5
d_call: TRBD2
clone_size: .
j_call: TRBJ2-7

cdr3_nt: TGTGCCAGCAGCGTAGGGGGACTAGCGGTGAACACCGGGGAGCTGTTTTTT
cdr3_aa: CASSVGGLAVNTGELFF
v_call: TRBV9
d_call: TRBD2
clone_size: .
j_call: TRBJ2-2

cdr3_nt: TGCGCCAGCAGCTCCATCCACTCCACAGGGGGCGGGAATGAGCAGTTCTTC
cdr3_aa: CASSSIHSTGGGNEQFF
v_call: TRBV5-1
d_call: TRBD1
clone_size: .
j_call: TRBJ2-1

cdr3_nt: TGTGCCACCCGGGGTGGTAGCGGGGCCTACGAGCAGTACTTC
cdr3_aa: CATRGGSGAYEQYF
v_call: TRBV15
d_call: TRBD2
clone_size: .
j_call: TRBJ2-7

cdr3_nt: TGTGCCAGCTCACCAAGGACCGACATGGGCAATCAGCCCCAGCATTTT
cdr3_aa: CASSPRTDMGNQPQHF
v_call: TRBV18
d_call: .
clone_size: .
j_call: TRBJ1-5

cdr3_nt: TGTGCCAGTTCCACCTTGGGCGAGCAGTACTTC
cdr3_aa: CASSTLGEQYF
v_call: TRBV2
d_call: .
clone_size: .
j_call: TRBJ2-7

cdr3_nt: TGCGCCAGCAGCTTGGAACAGGGCTACGAGCAGTACTTC
cdr3_aa: CASSLEQGYEQYF
v_call: TRBV5-1
d_call: .
clone_size: .
j_call: TRBJ2-7

cdr3_nt: TGTGCCAGCAGTTACAACAGGGGGCGCGAAAGGTTCTACTTC
cdr3_aa: CASSYNRGRERFYF
v_call: TRBV6-5
d_call: TRBD1
clone_size: once
j_call: TRBJ2-7

cdr3_nt: TGTGCCAGCAGCTCCTACGGGAGGGCAGACGAGGACTATGGCTACACCTTC
cdr3_aa: CASSSYGRADEDYGYTF
v_call: TRBV9
d_call: .
clone_size: few
j_call: TRBJ1-2

cdr3_nt: TGTGCCATCAGTGAAGGATACCTGCGACAGAACACTGAAGCTTTCTTT
cdr3_aa: CAISEGYLRQNTEAFF
v_call: TRBV10-3
d_call: .
clone_size: .
j_call: TRBJ1-1

cdr3_nt: TGTGCCACCAGCAGAGGAGCAGGGGGGAACTCTGGAAACACCATATATTTT
cdr3_aa: CATSRGAGGNSGNTIYF
v_call: TRBV15
d_call: TRBD1
clone_size: .
j_call: TRBJ1-3

cdr3_nt: TGTGCCAGCAGTGTGAGCGGACAGGGGAGGAGGACTGAAGCTTTCTTT
cdr3_aa: CASSVSGQGRRTEAFF
v_call: TRBV2
d_call: TRBD1
clone_size: few
j_call: TRBJ1-1

cdr3_nt: TGTGCCAGCAGCTTATGGGGCAGGGGCACTGAAGCTTTCTTT
cdr3_aa: CASSLWGRGTEAFF
v_call: TRBV7-2
d_call: .
clone_size: .
j_call: TRBJ1-1

cdr3_nt: TGTGCCAGCAGTCCCAGGATGAACACCGGGGAGCTGTTTTTT
cdr3_aa: CASSPRMNTGELFF
v_call: TRBV27
d_call: .
clone_size: .
j_call: TRBJ2-2

cdr3_nt: TGTGCCTGGAGTGCTGGCTCTAATTCACCCCTCCACTTT
cdr3_aa: CAWSAGSNSPLHF
v_call: TRBV30
d_call: .
clone_size: .
j_call: TRBJ1-6

cdr3_nt: TGTGCCAGTAGTATCGAGGGGCGCGGGGTGACAGATACGCAGTATTTT
cdr3_aa: CASSIEGRGVTDTQYF
v_call: TRBV19
d_call: .
clone_size: .
j_call: TRBJ2-3

cdr3_nt: TGTGCCAGCAGTTACAGGGAAAACTCGCCCTACGAGCAGTACTTC
cdr3_aa: CASSYRENSPYEQYF
v_call: TRBV6-6
d_call: .
clone_size: once
j_call: TRBJ2-7

cdr3_nt: TGTGCCAGTAGTCCTCGGACAGGGAATTCACCCCTCCACTTT
cdr3_aa: CASSPRTGNSPLHF
v_call: TRBV19
d_call: TRBD1
clone_size: .
j_call: TRBJ1-6

cdr3_nt: TGTGCCAGCAAAGGACAGCTAGAAGAGACCCAGTACTTC
cdr3_aa: CASKGQLEETQYF
v_call: TRBV7-6
d_call: .
clone_size: .
j_call: TRBJ2-5

cdr3_nt: TGTGCCAGCAGCGAAGGGAAACAGGGCCAGGGCTACACCTTC
cdr3_aa: CASSEGKQGQGYTF
v_call: TRBV9
d_call: .
clone_size: .
j_call: TRBJ1-2

cdr3_nt: TGTGCCAGCAGCTTTGTGGGGTATACTGAAGCTTTCTTT
cdr3_aa: CASSFVGYTEAFF
v_call: TRBV12-1
d_call: .
clone_size: .
j_call: TRBJ1-1

cdr3_nt: TGTGCCAGTAGGAGGGGGGGAGCGAGCTCTGGGGCCAACGTCCTGACTTTC
cdr3_aa: CASRRGGASSGANVLTF
v_call: TRBV19
d_call: .
clone_size: .
j_call: TRBJ2-6

cdr3_nt: TGTGCCACCAGCACCGAGACAGGGGGCGGCAACTATGGCTACACCTTC
cdr3_aa: CATSTETGGGNYGYTF
v_call: TRBV15
d_call: TRBD1
clone_size: .
j_call: TRBJ1-2

cdr3_nt: TGTGCCAGCAGTTATAACAGGGCTAGCTCTGGGGCCAACGTCCTGACTTTC
cdr3_aa: CASSYNRASSGANVLTF
v_call: TRBV7-9
d_call: .
clone_size: .
j_call: TRBJ2-6

cdr3_nt: TGTGCCAGTAGTATTAAGGGGTTCACCGGGGAGCTGTTTTTT
cdr3_aa: CASSIKGFTGELFF
v_call: TRBV19
d_call: .
clone_size: .
j_call: TRBJ2-2

cdr3_nt: TGTGCCAGCCACGCAGGGACGGGCACCGGGGAGCTGTTTTTT
cdr3_aa: CASHAGTGTGELFF
v_call: TRBV27
d_call: .
clone_size: .
j_call: TRBJ2-2

cdr3_nt: TGTGCCAGTAGGAGCAACAGGGTTAGCTATGGCTACACCTTC
cdr3_aa: CASRSNRVSYGYTF
v_call: TRBV19
d_call: .
clone_size: .
j_call: TRBJ1-2

cdr3_nt: TGTGCCACCAGCAGAGATACGACCTCCGGGGCCAACGTCCTGACTTTC
cdr3_aa: CATSRDTTSGANVLTF
v_call: TRBV15
d_call: .
clone_size: .
j_call: TRBJ2-6

cdr3_nt: TGCGCCAGCAGCTTTTTAGACAGTCAGAACGTCCTGACTTTC
cdr3_aa: CASSFLDSQNVLTF
v_call: TRBV5-1
d_call: .
clone_size: .
j_call: TRBJ2-6

cdr3_nt: TGTGCCAGCAGTCCCGGGACAGGGAATCAGCCCCAGCATTTT
cdr3_aa: CASSPGTGNQPQHF
v_call: TRBV2
d_call: TRBD1
clone_size: .
j_call: TRBJ1-5

cdr3_nt: TGTGCCAGCAGCTCGACAGGGGGCTCAAGGGAGACCCAGTACTTC
cdr3_aa: CASSSTGGSRETQYF
v_call: TRBV11-2
d_call: TRBD1
clone_size: .
j_call: TRBJ2-5

cdr3_nt: TGTGCCAGCAGCCAAGGCGGGTCCCGCAACTATGGCTACACCTTC
cdr3_aa: CASSQGGSRNYGYTF
v_call: TRBV4-2
d_call: .
clone_size: .
j_call: TRBJ1-2

cdr3_nt: TGCGCCAGCAGCCAAAAACAGGGAGGCAACACTGAAGCTTTCTTT
cdr3_aa: CASSQKQGGNTEAFF
v_call: TRBV4-1
d_call: .
clone_size: .
j_call: TRBJ1-1

cdr3_nt: TGCGCCAGCAGCTTGGAAGCGGGCGGGTATGGCTACACCTTC
cdr3_aa: CASSLEAGGYGYTF
v_call: TRBV5-1
d_call: .
clone_size: few
j_call: TRBJ1-2

cdr3_nt: TGTGCCACCCCGGGGTCCTACGAGCAGTACTTC
cdr3_aa: CATPGSYEQYF
v_call: TRBV19
d_call: .
clone_size: .
j_call: TRBJ2-7

cdr3_nt: TGTGCCAGCAGCTTAGCGACCCCAGGCTTGACCGGGGAGCTGTTTTTT
cdr3_aa: CASSLATPGLTGELFF
v_call: TRBV7-2
d_call: .
clone_size: .
j_call: TRBJ2-2

cdr3_nt: TGTGCCACCAACGAAGGGGTCGGCTATGGCTACACCTTC
cdr3_aa: CATNEGVGYGYTF
v_call: TRBV10-3
d_call: .
clone_size: .
j_call: TRBJ1-2

cdr3_nt: TGTGGGGTTTCCTCAGGGGACACTGAAGCTTTCTTT
cdr3_aa: CGVSSGDTEAFF
v_call: TRBV2
d_call: .
clone_size: .
j_call: TRBJ1-1

cdr3_nt: TGTGCCAGCTCACCCGGGACTAGCGACTACGAGCAGTACTTC
cdr3_aa: CASSPGTSDYEQYF
v_call: TRBV18
d_call: TRBD2
clone_size: .
j_call: TRBJ2-7

cdr3_nt: TGTGCCAGCAGCACCTACAGTTTATCTGGAAACACCATATATTTT
cdr3_aa: CASSTYSLSGNTIYF
v_call: TRBV7-6
d_call: .
clone_size: .
j_call: TRBJ1-3

cdr3_nt: TGTGCCAGCAGACGGGAGGCGAATCAGCCCCAGCATTTT
cdr3_aa: CASRREANQPQHF
v_call: TRBV6-1
d_call: .
clone_size: .
j_call: TRBJ1-5

cdr3_nt: TGTGCCAGTATTCTATCGAACACTGAAGCTTTCTTT
cdr3_aa: CASILSNTEAFF
v_call: TRBV19
d_call: .
clone_size: .
j_call: TRBJ1-1

cdr3_nt: TGTGCCAGCAGGCCCGGGCCTTTTGGCACCGGGGAGCTGTTTTTT
cdr3_aa: CASRPGPFGTGELFF
v_call: TRBV6-7
d_call: .
clone_size: .
j_call: TRBJ2-2

cdr3_nt: TGTGCCAGCATTAAGGCTAGCACAGATACGCAGTATTTT
cdr3_aa: CASIKASTDTQYF
v_call: TRBV6-1
d_call: .
clone_size: .
j_call: TRBJ2-3

cdr3_nt: TGCGCCAGCAGCCAAGTAACCAGCACAGATACGCAGTATTTT
cdr3_aa: CASSQVTSTDTQYF
v_call: TRBV4-1
d_call: .
clone_size: .
j_call: TRBJ2-3